The 5 T cell receptor beta chains presented below share a single source sample, sequenced in a study of tumor and adjacent non-tumor tissue in lung cancer. Three rounds of nested PCR, following a modified ARM-PCR protocol, produced the TCRbeta library. TCRdb reprocessed the multiplex PCR reads via MiXCR and lists one record per CDR3 protein. The table lists 100,000 to 120,000 distinct CDR3 sequences, over 75% of them singletons, with 20% to 25% in the top ten. The template was RNA from unsorted bulk tissue. The sequencing sample was made of lung tumor tissue. These receptors all stem from a man between 65 and 85 years old with non-small cell lung cancer.

Worth noting for this clonotype: An end of the junction does not agree with germline; a read error may underlie this. The chain recombines TRBV29-1 with TRBJ2-7; D is ambiguous. CDR1 SQVTM and CDR2 ANQGSEA come from the germline V gene. This CDR3 has 14 residues. The CDR3 coding sequence is TGCATCGTTGGTGGATATAGATCATCCTACGAGCAATACTTC. This sequence encodes CIVGGYRSSYEQYF.

The chain recombines TRBV6-6 with TRBJ2-3, with 8 bases fitting TRBD2. J lost 14 bases, V lost 1 base, and 26 bases had no gene match. Germline loops: CDR1 MNHNY, CDR2 SVGAGI (reference sequence). The length of the CDR3 is 19 residues. CDR3 sequence reads: CASSYFDWREAYSTDARYF. CDR3 bases: TGTGCCAGCAGTTACTTTGATTGGCGGGAGGCCTATAGCACAGATGCGCGGTATTTT.

Concerning this clonotype itself: Just one base apart from a much larger clone, this may be a read error. The genes are TRBV7-9 and TRBJ2-3, with D possibly matching TRBD1 (5 bases). Germline CDR1 is SEHNR and CDR2 is FQNEAQ (reference sequence). The CDR3 has 14 amino acids. The CDR3 DNA reads as TGTGCCAGCAGCTCCTTAACAGGTGGAGATAGGCAGTATTTT. Translation: CASSSLTGGDRQYF. Drawing the rest from reference TRBV7-9 and TRBJ2-3, the complete variable domain is DTGVSQNPRHKITKRGQNVTFRCDPISEHNRLYWYRQTLGQGPEFLTYFQNEAQLEKSRLLSDRFSAERPKGSFSTLEIQRTEQGDSAMYLCASSSLTGGDRQYFGPGTRLTVL.

Only one count was recorded for this clonotype. V usage is TRBV4-1 and J usage is TRBJ2-2, with D perhaps TRBD1 (5 bases). The CDR3 is 15 residues long. The V and J ends lost 4 bases and 5 bases respectively, with 14 bases between them. In germline, CDR1 is MGHRA, CDR2 YSYEKL. CDR3 in amino acids: CASSLVQDGTGELFF. In DNA, the CDR3 is TGCGCCAGCAGCCTCGTACAGGACGGGACCGGGGAGCTGTTTTTT.

As to this clonotype: This may come from a read error, since a much larger clone is one base off. J is TRBJ2-5 and V is TRBV30; TRBD2 might be the D (6 bases). The CDR3 sequence is 15 residues long. Germline CDR1 reads GTSNPN; CDR2 reads SVGIG (reference sequence). Trimming removed 3 bases at V and 4 bases at J, with 18 bases between. The CDR3 DNA reads as TGTGCCTGGAGAGTAGCGGAGGCGCCGAGAGAGACCCAGTACTTC. Protein sequence: CAWRVAEAPRETQYF.